The entry below gives a single T cell receptor (beta chain) sequence along with its context. The data derive from a study of blood T cell repertoires in COVID-19. Study as a whole: Collection of acute and convalescent COVID-19 samples took place in the United States, Italy and Spain. PBMCs, B-cell-depleted T cells, or T cells were the source of the cDNA or gDNA that made up the material.

Data came from immunoSEQ multiplex PCR; TCRdb stores just in-frame clones and leaves some out. The sample shows just under 350,000 clones, 91% of them seen only once. The CDR3 is 17 amino acids. Germline V gene data show CDR1 as GTSNPN and CDR2 as SVGIG (reference sequence). The V segment lost 0 bases and the J segment 4 bases; nucleotides outside the gene matches: 11. Material for sequencing was peripheral blood. This TCR derives from a woman between 18 and 29 years old who had recovered from COVID-19. The chain employs TRBV30 and TRBJ2-5; 10 bases map to TRBD2. The CDR3 DNA sequence: TGTGCCTGGAGTGTCGGTCGCAGAGCGGGAGGGCCAGAGACCCAGTACTTC. It translates to CAWSVGRRAGGPETQYF.